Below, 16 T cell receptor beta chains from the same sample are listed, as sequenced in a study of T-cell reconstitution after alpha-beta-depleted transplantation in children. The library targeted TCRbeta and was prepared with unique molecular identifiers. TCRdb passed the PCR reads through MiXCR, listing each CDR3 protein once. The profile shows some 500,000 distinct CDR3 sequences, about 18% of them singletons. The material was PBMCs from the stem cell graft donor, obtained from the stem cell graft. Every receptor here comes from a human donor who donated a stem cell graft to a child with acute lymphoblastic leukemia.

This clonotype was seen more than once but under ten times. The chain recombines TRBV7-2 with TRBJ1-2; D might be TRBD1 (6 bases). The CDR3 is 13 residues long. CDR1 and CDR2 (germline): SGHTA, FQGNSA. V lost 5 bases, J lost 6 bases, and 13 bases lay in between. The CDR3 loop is CASSLGGGDGYTF. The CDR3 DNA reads TGTGCCAGCAGCCTGGGGGGCGGGGATGGCTACACCTTC.

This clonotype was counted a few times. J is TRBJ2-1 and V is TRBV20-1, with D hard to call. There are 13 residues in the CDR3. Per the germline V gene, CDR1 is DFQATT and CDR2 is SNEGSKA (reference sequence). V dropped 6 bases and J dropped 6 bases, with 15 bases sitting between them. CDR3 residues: CSASPQWGNEQFF. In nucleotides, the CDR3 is TGCAGTGCCAGCCCGCAGTGGGGCAATGAGCAGTTCTTC.

This chain's CDR3 is CASSQVGWNQPQHF. The CDR3 nucleotides read TGCGCCAGCAGCCAAGTTGGCTGGAATCAGCCCCAGCATTTT. This chain links TRBV4-1 with TRBJ1-5; the D is unclear. The CDR3 loop spans 14 amino acids. Trimming shortened V by 1 base and J by 4 bases, and 8 bases separated the two germline ends. Germline-derived CDR1 and CDR2 are MGHRA and YSYEKL.

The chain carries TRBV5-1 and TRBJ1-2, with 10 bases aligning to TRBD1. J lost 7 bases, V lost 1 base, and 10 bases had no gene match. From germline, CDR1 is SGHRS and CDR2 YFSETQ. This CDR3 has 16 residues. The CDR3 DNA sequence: TGCGCCAGCAGCTTGCTAGTGGGACAGGGGACGGCTGGCTACACCTTC. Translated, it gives CASSLLVGQGTAGYTF.

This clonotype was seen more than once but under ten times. In DNA, the CDR3 is TGCAGCGTTGATACGGGACAGTCCTTTCAAGAGACCCAGTACTTC. Its translation is CSVDTGQSFQETQYF. The genes are TRBV29-1 and TRBJ2-5; TRBD1 agrees at 7 bases. Germline trimming cut 3 bases from V and 2 bases from J; bases unmatched to any gene: 9. CDR1 and CDR2 from the germline V gene are SQVTM and ANQGSEA. CDR3 length equals 15 residues.

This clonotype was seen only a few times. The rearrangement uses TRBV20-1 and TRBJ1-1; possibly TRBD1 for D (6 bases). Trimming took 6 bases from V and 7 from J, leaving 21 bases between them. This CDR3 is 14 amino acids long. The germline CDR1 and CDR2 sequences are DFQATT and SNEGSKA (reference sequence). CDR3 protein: CSASSGDPVLEAFF. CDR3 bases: TGCAGTGCGTCATCAGGGGACCCAGTTCTTGAAGCTTTCTTT.

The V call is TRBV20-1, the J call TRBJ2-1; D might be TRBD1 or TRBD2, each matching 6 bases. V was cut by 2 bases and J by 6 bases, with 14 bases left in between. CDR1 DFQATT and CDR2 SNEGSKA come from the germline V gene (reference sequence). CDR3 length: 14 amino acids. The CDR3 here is CSARISGGGNEQFF. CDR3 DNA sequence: TGCAGTGCTAGAATTAGCGGAGGGGGCAATGAGCAGTTCTTC.

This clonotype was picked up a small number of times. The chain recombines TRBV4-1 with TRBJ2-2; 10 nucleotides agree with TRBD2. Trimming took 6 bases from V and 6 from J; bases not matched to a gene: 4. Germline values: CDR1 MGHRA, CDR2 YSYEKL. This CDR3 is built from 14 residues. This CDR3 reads CASSLAGVSGELFF. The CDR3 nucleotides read TGCGCCAGCAGTCTAGCGGGAGTGTCCGGGGAGCTGTTTTTT.

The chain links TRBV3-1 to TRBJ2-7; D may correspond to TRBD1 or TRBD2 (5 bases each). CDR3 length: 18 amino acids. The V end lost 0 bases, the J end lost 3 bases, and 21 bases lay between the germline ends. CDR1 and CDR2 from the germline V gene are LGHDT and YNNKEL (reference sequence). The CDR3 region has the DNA TGTGCCAGCAGCCAAGAAATCGACGGGACCCGTCCCCACTACGAGCAGTACTTC. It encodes CASSQEIDGTRPHYEQYF.

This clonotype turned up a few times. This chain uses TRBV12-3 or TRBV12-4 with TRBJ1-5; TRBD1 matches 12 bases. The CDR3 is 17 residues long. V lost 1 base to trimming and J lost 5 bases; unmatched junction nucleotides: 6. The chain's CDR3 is CASSLGTGTGGDQPQHF. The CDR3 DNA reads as TGTGCCAGCAGTTTAGGCACCGGGACAGGGGGCGATCAGCCCCAGCATTTT.

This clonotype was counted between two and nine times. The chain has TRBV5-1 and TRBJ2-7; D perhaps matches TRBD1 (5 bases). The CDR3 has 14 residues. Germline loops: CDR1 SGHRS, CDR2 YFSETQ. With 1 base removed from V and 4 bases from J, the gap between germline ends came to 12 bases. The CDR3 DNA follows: TGCGCCAGCAGCTTGAGACCCAGGGCGTACGAGCAGTACTTC. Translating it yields CASSLRPRAYEQYF. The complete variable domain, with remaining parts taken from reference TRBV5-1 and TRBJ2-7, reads KAGVTQTPRYLIKTRGQQVTLSCSPISGHRSVSWYQQTPGQGLQFLFEYFSETQRNKGNFPGRFSGRQFSNSRSEMNVSTLELGDSALYLCASSLRPRAYEQYFGPGTRLTVT.

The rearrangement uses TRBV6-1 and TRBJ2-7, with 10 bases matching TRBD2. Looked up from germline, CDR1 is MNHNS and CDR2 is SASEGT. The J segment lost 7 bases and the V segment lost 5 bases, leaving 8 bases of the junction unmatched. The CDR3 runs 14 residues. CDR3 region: CASSKLAGGPEQYF. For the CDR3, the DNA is TGTGCCAGCAGTAAGTTAGCGGGAGGCCCGGAGCAGTACTTC.

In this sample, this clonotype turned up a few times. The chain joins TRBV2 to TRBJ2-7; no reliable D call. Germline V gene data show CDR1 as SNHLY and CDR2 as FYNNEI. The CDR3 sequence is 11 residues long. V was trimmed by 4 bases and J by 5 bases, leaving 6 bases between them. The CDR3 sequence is CASSVTHEQYF. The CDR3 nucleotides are TGTGCCAGCAGTGTTACCCACGAGCAGTACTTC.

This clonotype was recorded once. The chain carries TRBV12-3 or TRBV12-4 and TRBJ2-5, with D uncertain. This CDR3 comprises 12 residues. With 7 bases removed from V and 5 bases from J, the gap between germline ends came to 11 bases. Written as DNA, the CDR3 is TGTGCCAGCACTTGGGCCGGGGAGACCCAGTACTTC. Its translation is CASTWAGETQYF.

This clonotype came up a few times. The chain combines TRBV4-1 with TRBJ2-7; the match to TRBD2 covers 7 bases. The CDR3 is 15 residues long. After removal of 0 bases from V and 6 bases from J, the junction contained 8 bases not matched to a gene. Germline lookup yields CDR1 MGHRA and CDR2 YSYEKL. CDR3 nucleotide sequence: TGCGCCAGCAGCCAAGAAAGGGGACTATCGCCCGAGCAGTACTTC. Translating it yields CASSQERGLSPEQYF.

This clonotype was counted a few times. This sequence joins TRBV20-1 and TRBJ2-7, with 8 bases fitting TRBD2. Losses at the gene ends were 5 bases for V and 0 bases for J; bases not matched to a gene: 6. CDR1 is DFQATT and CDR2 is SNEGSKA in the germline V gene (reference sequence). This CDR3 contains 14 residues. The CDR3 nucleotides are TGCAGTGCTCTACTAGCGGAGGGCTCCTACGAGCAGTACTTC. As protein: CSALLAEGSYEQYF.